The 32 T cell receptor beta chains given below trace back to one sample, sequenced in a study of chemoradiotherapy in HPV16-positive cancers. Measured with immunoSEQ multiplex PCR; TCRdb has only the in-frame clones, and not every one. The sample lists approximately 15,000 clones, over 85% seen once, with about 4.5% in the top ten. Sequencing used tumor tissue, obtained from a patient who underwent chemoradiotherapy. The receptors shown here come from a human donor with HPV-associated anogenital cancer.

The chain joins TRBV7-8 to TRBJ1-5; D is unclear. CDR3 length equals 13 residues. Germline values: CDR1 SGHVS, CDR2 FQNEAQ. Trimming pared 1 base from V and 2 bases from J, leaving 3 bases between. The CDR3 DNA follows: TGTGCCAGCAGCTTAGTAGGCAATCAGCCCCAGCATTTT. Translating it yields CASSLVGNQPQHF. The complete variable domain, with remaining parts taken from reference TRBV7-8 and TRBJ1-5, reads GAGVSQSPRYKVAKRGQDVALRCDPISGHVSLFWYQQALGQGPEFLTYFQNEAQLDKSGLPSDRFFAERPEGSVSTLKIQRTQQEDSAVYLCASSLVGNQPQHFGDGTRLSIL.

The chain joins TRBV11-1 to TRBJ2-3, with 7 bases matching TRBD2. Trimming cost V 5 bases and J 6 bases; bases outside gene matches: 14. Per the germline V gene, CDR1 is SGHAT and CDR2 is FQDESV (reference sequence). CDR3 length equals 16 residues. CDR3 protein: CASSVLAATLSDTQYF. Written as DNA, the CDR3 is TGTGCCAGCAGCGTGCTAGCGGCAACCCTCTCCGATACGCAGTATTTT.

The V and J genes are TRBV21-1 and TRBJ1-2; the D call in the table, TRBD1, was not verified against the DNA. TRBV21-1 is tagged as a pseudogene. CDR3 size: 12 residues. Here the CDR3 DNA reads TGTGCCAGAAAAGGGGAAGACTATGGCTACACCTTC. Translated: CARKGEDYGYTF.

V and J are TRBV30 and TRBJ1-1; unclear D gene. The V gene lost 0 bases and the J gene lost 6 bases, with 5 bases spanning the gap. Germline CDR1 is GTSNPN and CDR2 is SVGIG (reference sequence). This CDR3 region has 11 residues. CDR3 amino acids: CAWSVGPEAFF. CDR3 sequence (DNA): TGTGCCTGGAGTGTCGGCCCTGAAGCTTTCTTT.

The V and J genes are TRBV7-2 and TRBJ2-2, with a tentative D call TRBD2 (7 bases). CDR1 and CDR2 (germline): SGHTA, FQGNSA. Deletions cut 5 bases from V and 5 bases from J, with 12 bases between. The CDR3 runs 14 residues. CDR3 sequence: CASSLGRGTGELFF. The CDR3 bases are TGTGCCAGCAGCCTAGGGAGGGGGACCGGGGAGCTGTTTTTT.

The rearrangement uses TRBV9 and TRBJ1-3; D is undetermined. This CDR3 comprises 15 residues. V was pared by 2 bases and J by 0 bases, with 9 bases between. From germline, CDR1 is SGDLS and CDR2 YYNGEE. CDR3 loop: CASSVSPDSGNTIYF. Here the CDR3 DNA reads TGTGCCAGCAGCGTCTCCCCGGACTCTGGAAACACCATATATTTT.

The chain carries TRBV5-1 and TRBJ2-7; 9 nucleotides match TRBD1. The ends lost 4 bases at V and 2 bases at J; junction bases unmatched: 7. Germline CDR1 is SGHRS and CDR2 is YFSETQ. The CDR3 has 15 amino acids. The CDR3 DNA reads as TGCGCCAGCAGCACGGGGACAGGGCGCACCTACGAGCAGTACTTC. Its translation: CASSTGTGRTYEQYF.

CDR3 amino acids: CASSSSDRPYEQYF. CDR3 DNA sequence: TGTGCCAGCAGCTCCTCTGACAGGCCCTACGAGCAGTACTTC. This sequence joins TRBV5-4 and TRBJ2-7; a weak D match, TRBD1 (6 bases). The CDR3 is made up of 14 amino acids. Between the trimmed V and J ends, which lost 3 bases and 2 bases, there was a span of 12 bases. Germline values: CDR1 SGHNT, CDR2 YYREEE (reference sequence).

The V and J genes are TRBV9 and TRBJ2-7; unclear D gene. Germline V gene data show CDR1 as SGDLS and CDR2 as YYNGEE. The V and J ends lost 0 bases and 6 bases respectively, with 13 bases between them. The CDR3 totals 14 residues. The CDR3 loop reads CASSVAPQAGEQYF. In nucleotides, the CDR3 is TGTGCCAGCAGCGTAGCCCCCCAAGCAGGCGAGCAGTACTTC.

DNA of the CDR3: TGCGCCAGCAGCGGGCGACTAGCGGGAGGCTATGAGCAGTTCTTC. Protein sequence: CASSGRLAGGYEQFF. The rearrangement uses TRBV5-1 and TRBJ2-1; TRBD2 matches 13 bases. This CDR3 comprises 15 residues. The germline gives CDR1 SGHRS, CDR2 YFSETQ. The ends lost 4 bases at V and 8 bases at J; junction bases unmatched: 6.

This chain links TRBV7-2 with TRBJ2-5, with 7 nucleotides matching TRBD2. This CDR3 is built from 14 residues. Germline-derived CDR1 and CDR2 are SGHTA and FQGNSA. The V and J ends lost 5 bases and 5 bases, in that order; junction bases with no gene match: 8. This chain's CDR3 is CASSIPGTTETQYF. CDR3 sequence (DNA): TGTGCCAGCAGCATACCCGGGACTACGGAGACCCAGTACTTC.

The chain employs TRBV6-6 and TRBJ2-2, with D unresolved. The germline V gene encodes CDR1 MNHNY and CDR2 SVGAGI (reference sequence). The length of the CDR3 is 13 residues. The germline V and J ends were trimmed by 5 bases and 6 bases, with 10 bases remaining between them. Here the CDR3 reads CASSGTGAGELFF. CDR3 DNA sequence: TGTGCCAGCAGTGGTACGGGTGCCGGGGAGCTGTTTTTT.

The genes are TRBV4-3 and TRBJ2-2; 7 nucleotides match TRBD1. V was clipped by 4 bases and J by 7 bases; unmatched bases: 15. From germline, CDR1 is LGHNA and CDR2 YSLEER. CDR3 length: 17 residues. DNA for the CDR3: TGCGCCAGCAGCCCCTCGGACGGGACAGCTCTGGGCGGGGAGCTGTTTTTT. Translating it yields CASSPSDGTALGGELFF.

The chain links TRBV7-3 to TRBJ1-1, with D hard to call. Germline-derived CDR1 and CDR2 are SGHTA and FQGTGA. V lost 0 bases and J 1 base, leaving 12 bases between the germline ends. There are 16 residues in the CDR3. The CDR3 DNA is TGTGCCAGCAGCTTAACCGGCGGATTAAAGAACACTGAAGCTTTCTTT. As protein: CASSLTGGLKNTEAFF.

A remark on this clone: The same CDR3 is also encoded by other DNA sequences in this sample. The chain has TRBV6-1 and TRBJ2-7; D may be TRBD1 or TRBD2 (5 bases each). This CDR3 region has 12 residues. Germline V CDR1 and CDR2: MNHNS, SASEGT. Deletions cut 8 bases from V and 7 bases from J, with 15 bases between. The CDR3 spells CASRDGAGEQYF. The CDR3 DNA reads as TGTGCCAGCCGGGACGGGGCTGGAGAGCAGTACTTC.

This clone was recorded only once. The chain is built from TRBV12-5 and TRBJ2-5; 12 positions match TRBD1. V lost 6 bases, J lost 5 bases, and 10 bases stayed unmatched. From germline, CDR1 is LGHNT and CDR2 FRNRAP. The CDR3 contains 16 residues. The CDR3 sequence is CASGPGQGALGETQYF. The CDR3 bases are TGTGCTAGTGGCCCGGGACAGGGGGCGTTGGGGGAGACCCAGTACTTC.

V is TRBV18 and J is TRBJ2-7; TRBD1 matches 7 bases. V lost 4 bases, J lost 3 bases, and 6 bases stayed unmatched. This CDR3 region has 14 residues. Germline V CDR1 and CDR2: KGHSH, LQKENI. In nucleotides, the CDR3 is TGTGCCAGCTCACACGGACAGGTTTTCTACGAGCAGTACTTC. It yields the protein CASSHGQVFYEQYF.

This CDR3 is CASSLLPSGGPNTGELFF. CDR3 sequence (DNA): TGCGCCAGCAGCTTACTTCCAAGTGGTGGGCCGAACACCGGGGAGCTGTTTTTT. This rearrangement joins TRBV5-1 to TRBJ2-2; D call uncertain. Germline V CDR1 and CDR2: SGHRS, YFSETQ. The CDR3 extends over 18 amino acids. Trimming took 2 bases from V and 0 from J, leaving 17 bases between them.

V usage is TRBV6-1 and J usage is TRBJ1-1; D is perhaps TRBD1 (6 bases). The V end was cut by 9 bases, the J end by 2 bases, with 13 bases between. CDR3 length equals 13 residues. Looked up from germline, CDR1 is MNHNS and CDR2 is SASEGT. The CDR3, as DNA: TGTGCCAGTTCCGGACAGCCTAACACTGAAGCTTTCTTT. Its protein is CASSGQPNTEAFF.

Only a few counts were recorded for this clone. V gene TRBV19 combines with J gene TRBJ2-1; the D gene is possibly TRBD1 (8 bases). Germline assignment: CDR1 LNHDA and CDR2 SQIVND (reference sequence). This CDR3 has 13 amino acids. Trimming took off 6 bases at V and 10 bases at J, with 16 bases between the two ends. The CDR3 reads CASSQDREGEQFF. The CDR3 DNA sequence: TGTGCCAGTAGCCAGGACAGGGAGGGAGAGCAGTTCTTC.

V usage is TRBV5-6 and J usage is TRBJ2-3, with D maybe TRBD2 (6 bases). The CDR3 totals 15 residues. Trimming stripped 2 bases from V and 0 bases from J, with 10 bases between. Germline V gene data show CDR1 as SGHDT and CDR2 as YYEEEE. CDR3 protein: CASSFMSGSTDTQYF. The CDR3 region has the DNA TGTGCCAGCAGCTTTATGAGCGGGAGCACAGATACGCAGTATTTT. The whole variable domain, filled in from reference TRBV5-6 and TRBJ2-3, reads DAGVTQSPTHLIKTRGQQVTLRCSPKSGHDTVSWYQQALGQGPQFIFQYYEEEERQRGNFPDRFSGHQFPNYSSELNVNALLLGDSALYLCASSFMSGSTDTQYFGPGTRLTVL.

The chain couples TRBV4-1 to TRBJ1-4, with D tentatively TRBD1 (6 bases). CDR3 size: 16 residues. Germline V gives CDR1 MGHRA, CDR2 YSYEKL. V was trimmed by 2 bases and J by 8 bases, leaving 18 bases between them. The CDR3 reads CASSQNVWTEREKLFF. The CDR3 DNA is TGCGCCAGCAGCCAAAATGTATGGACAGAGCGAGAAAAACTGTTTTTT.

J is TRBJ1-3 and V is TRBV5-5; 12 bases align to TRBD1. The germline gives CDR1 SGHKS, CDR2 YYEKEE (reference sequence). CDR3 length: 17 amino acids. Trimming cost V 2 bases and J 4 bases; bases outside gene matches: 7. CDR3 DNA: TGTGCCAGCAGCTTAGGGACAGGGGGCGTTCGGGGAAACACCATATATTTT. It is translated as CASSLGTGGVRGNTIYF.

The chain is built from TRBV11-2 and TRBJ2-1; D perhaps matches TRBD1 (5 bases). The CDR3 is made up of 14 amino acids. Trimming took off 5 bases at V and 6 bases at J, with 14 bases between the two ends. Looked up from germline, CDR1 is SGHAT and CDR2 is FQNNGV. Here the CDR3 DNA reads TGTGCCAGCAGCCCCGGACACCGCGTCAATGAGCAGTTCTTC. Encoded protein: CASSPGHRVNEQFF. Supplemented by reference TRBV11-2 and TRBJ2-1, the full variable domain reads EAGVAQSPRYKIIEKRQSVAFWCNPISGHATLYWYQQILGQGPKLLIQFQNNGVVDDSQLPKDRFSAERLKGVDSTLKIQPAKLEDSAVYLCASSPGHRVNEQFFGPGTRLTVL.

The chain combines TRBV6-6 with TRBJ2-5; the D is unclear. The V gene lost 0 bases and the J gene lost 5 bases, with 4 bases spanning the gap. Germline V gene sequence: CDR1 MNHNY, CDR2 SVGAGI (reference sequence). The CDR3 covers 12 residues. CDR3 sequence (DNA): TGTGCCAGCAGTTACTCGCCTGAGACCCAGTACTTC. It codes for CASSYSPETQYF.

The chain employs TRBV19 and TRBJ2-5; 9 bases agree with TRBD2. The CDR3 loop spans 14 amino acids. Germline values: CDR1 LNHDA, CDR2 SQIVND (reference sequence). The ends lost 6 bases at V and 3 bases at J; junction bases unmatched: 5. CDR3 nucleotides: TGTGCCAGTAGGAGGGCTAGCGGGAAAGAGACCCAGTACTTC. Translating it yields CASRRASGKETQYF.

The chain uses TRBV7-9 and TRBJ2-7; no clear D. CDR3 length: 14 amino acids. The V gene lost 1 base and the J gene lost 7 bases, with 14 bases spanning the gap. The germline CDR1 and CDR2 sequences are SEHNR and FQNEAQ (reference sequence). CDR3 amino acids: CASSLVTATPEQYF. The CDR3 coding sequence is TGTGCCAGCAGCTTAGTCACGGCTACCCCGGAGCAGTACTTC.

The chain has TRBV30 and TRBJ2-7, with TRBD2 as a possible D gene (7 bases). The germline CDR1 and CDR2 sequences are GTSNPN and SVGIG (reference sequence). This CDR3 contains 13 residues. Deletions cut 4 bases from V and 6 bases from J, with 16 bases between. The CDR3 loop reads CAWKGGGGPEQYF. In DNA form, the CDR3 reads TGTGCCTGGAAGGGGGGGGGAGGTCCCGAGCAGTACTTC.

The chain is built from TRBV7-9 and TRBJ2-1; 8 nucleotides align to TRBD1. CDR1 is SEHNR and CDR2 is FQNEAQ in the germline V gene (reference sequence). This CDR3 has 15 residues. After removal of 1 base from V and 8 bases from J, the junction contained 7 bases not matched to a gene. Here the CDR3 reads CASSLDKTGGYEQFF. Here the CDR3 DNA reads TGTGCCAGCAGCTTAGATAAAACAGGGGGATATGAGCAGTTCTTC.

The chain uses TRBV6-6 and TRBJ2-1; 10 nucleotides match TRBD2. V shed 2 bases and J 7 bases; nucleotides not matched to a gene: 5. Per germline, CDR1 MNHNY and CDR2 SVGAGI (reference sequence). This CDR3 has 15 residues. Here the CDR3 DNA reads TGTGCCAGCAGTTACGGAGCGGGAGGGTGGAATGAGCAGTTCTTC. Protein: CASSYGAGGWNEQFF.

This sequence joins TRBV2 and TRBJ1-3; 7 nucleotides align to TRBD1. CDR3 size: 14 residues. CDR1 and CDR2 from the germline V gene are SNHLY and FYNNEI. The trim removed 6 bases at V and 2 bases at J, leaving 4 bases unmatched. The CDR3 DNA reads as TGTGCCAGCAGGGCGACAGGGACTGGAAACACCATATATTTT. It is translated as CASRATGTGNTIYF. Based on the CDR3 plus reference TRBV2 and TRBJ1-3, the full variable domain is EPEVTQTPSHQVTQMGQEVILRCVPISNHLYFYWYRQILGQKVEFLVSFYNNEISEKSEIFDDQFSVERPDGSNFTLKIRSTKLEDSAMYFCASRATGTGNTIYFGEGSWLTVV.

The chain is built from TRBV4-3 and TRBJ2-2; D is perhaps TRBD1 (5 bases). The CDR3 length is 15 residues. Germline V gives CDR1 LGHNA, CDR2 YSLEER. The V end lost 4 bases, the J end lost 3 bases, and 12 bases lay between the germline ends. CDR3 residues: CASSLIGAHTGELFF. CDR3 coding DNA: TGCGCCAGCAGCCTAATAGGGGCACACACCGGGGAGCTGTTTTTT.